A single sample gave rise to the 32 T cell receptor beta chains below, sequenced in a study of CD8 T cells in ankylosing spondylitis. TCRdb redid the calling of the 5' RACE reads with MiXCR, one entry per CDR3 protein. The data hold more than 110,000 distinct CDR3 sequences, with more than 7% observed a single time. The sequenced sample was synovial fluid, either unsorted or a sorted T cell fraction (not recorded which). These TCRs come from a male donor with ankylosing spondylitis.

In this sample, this clonotype turned up many times. The chain has TRBV27 and TRBJ1-5; no reliable D call. This CDR3 has 12 amino acids. V was pared by 2 bases and J by 6 bases, with 5 bases between. Germline assignment: CDR1 MNHEY and CDR2 SMNVEV (reference sequence). CDR3 DNA: TGTGCCAGCAGTTTACTCGGTCAGCCCCAGCATTTT. As protein: CASSLLGQPQHF.

The chain employs TRBV5-1 and TRBJ2-3, with D possibly matching TRBD2 (6 bases). CDR1 and CDR2 from the germline V gene are SGHRS and YFSETQ. V gave up 5 bases and J gave up 0 bases, with 10 bases separating them. The CDR3 has 14 residues. The CDR3 sequence is CASSEEGSTDTQYF. CDR3 DNA sequence: TGCGCCAGCAGTGAGGAGGGTAGCACAGATACGCAGTATTTT.

In this sample, this clonotype turned up many times. The chain couples TRBV4-3 to TRBJ2-1, with 7 bases that match TRBD2. Germline assignment: CDR1 LGHNA and CDR2 YSLEER. The CDR3 spans 14 residues. The trim removed 0 bases at V and 9 bases at J, leaving 5 bases unmatched. The CDR3 region is CASSQDISGGEQFF. CDR3 DNA sequence: TGCGCCAGCAGCCAAGACATTTCGGGAGGTGAGCAGTTCTTC.

The chain joins TRBV10-3 to TRBJ2-7; D perhaps matches TRBD1 (6 bases). The ends were cut back, 2 bases at V and 5 bases at J, with 19 bases in the middle. CDR3 length equals 16 residues. Germline CDR1 and CDR2: ENHRY and SYGVKD. CDR3 protein: CAISESRLTGGDEQYF. CDR3 nucleotide sequence: TGTGCCATCAGTGAGAGCCGACTGACAGGTGGGGACGAGCAGTACTTC.

At least ten counts were recorded for this clonotype. The chain links TRBV7-2 to TRBJ1-6; D perhaps matches TRBD1 (5 bases). The V and J ends lost 1 base and 7 bases respectively, with 11 bases between them. Germline lookup yields CDR1 SGHTA and CDR2 FQGNSA. CDR3 length: 15 residues. The CDR3 here is CASSLGQGTNSPLHF. The CDR3 nucleotides are TGTGCCAGCAGCTTAGGCCAGGGTACCAATTCACCCCTCCACTTT.

The gene calls are TRBV5-1 and TRBJ1-2; D not certain. This CDR3 is built from 15 residues. The V gene lost 7 bases and the J gene lost 6 bases, with 22 bases spanning the gap. Germline V gives CDR1 SGHRS, CDR2 YFSETQ. CDR3 amino acids: CASSRTTDQLDGYTF. CDR3 bases: TGCGCCAGCTCGAGAACTACTGACCAGCTCGATGGCTACACCTTC.

In this sample, this clonotype turned up a few times. The rearrangement joins TRBV6-2 or TRBV6-3 to TRBJ2-5; the D gene is possibly TRBD2 (5 bases). The CDR3 runs to 13 residues. V was pared by 7 bases and J by 5 bases, with 14 bases between. Germline V gene sequence: CDR1 MNHEY, CDR2 SVGEGT. CDR3 loop: CASKKRERETQYF. DNA for the CDR3: TGTGCCAGCAAGAAGAGGGAAAGGGAGACCCAGTACTTC.

This clonotype was counted ten times or more. V is TRBV18 and J is TRBJ1-2; D is possibly TRBD1 (5 bases). The V end lost 3 bases, the J end lost 4 bases, and 18 bases lay between the germline ends. Looked up from germline, CDR1 is KGHSH and CDR2 is LQKENI. This CDR3 spans 16 amino acids. The CDR3 region is CASSPWDGSLSYGYTF. Here the CDR3 DNA reads TGTGCCAGCTCACCCTGGGACGGCTCTCTCTCCTATGGCTACACCTTC.

This clonotype was counted many times. The chain uses TRBV27 and TRBJ2-1; 12 nucleotides align to TRBD2. CDR3 size: 16 residues. Germline V lookup: CDR1 MNHEY, CDR2 SMNVEV (reference sequence). With 4 bases clipped from V and 5 bases from J, the junction kept 6 bases outside the gene matches. The CDR3 is CASSYGLAGNHNEQFF. CDR3 sequence (DNA): TGTGCCAGCAGTTACGGACTAGCGGGGAATCACAATGAGCAGTTCTTC.

This clonotype showed up many times. For the CDR3, the DNA is TGCGCCAGCAGCTTCCTCTCGGGCACAGGAGACTACGAGCAGTACTTC. Amino acid sequence: CASSFLSGTGDYEQYF. The chain couples TRBV5-1 to TRBJ2-7; tentative D call: TRBD1 (5 bases). Germline CDR1 is SGHRS and CDR2 is YFSETQ. Trimming took 2 bases from V and 3 from J, leaving 18 bases between them. CDR3 length: 16 residues.

This clonotype occurred many times. J is TRBJ2-1 and V is TRBV5-1; D not resolved. V was clipped by 1 base and J by 6 bases, with 11 bases between them. The CDR3 has 14 amino acids. In germline, CDR1 is SGHRS, CDR2 YFSETQ. The CDR3 sequence: CASSLRPYGNEQFF. The CDR3 DNA reads TGCGCCAGCAGCTTGCGGCCCTATGGCAATGAGCAGTTCTTC.

This clonotype was recorded many times. The V call is TRBV6-2 or TRBV6-3, the J call TRBJ2-1; D is unresolved. CDR3 size: 11 residues. Trimming removed 10 bases from V and 2 bases from J, with 6 bases in between. Germline assignment: CDR1 MNHEY and CDR2 SVGEGT. CDR3 sequence reads: CATGTYNEQFF. CDR3 nucleotides: TGTGCCACCGGAACCTACAATGAGCAGTTCTTC.

The chain links TRBV4-3 to TRBJ1-4; D is uncertain. Germline V gene lookup returns CDR1 LGHNA and CDR2 YSLEER. With 0 bases removed from V and 7 bases from J, the gap between germline ends came to 15 bases. The CDR3 is 16 amino acids. The CDR3 DNA reads as TGCGCCAGCAGCCAAGAGCACCTCCTTCTCGGTGAAAAACTGTTTTTT. It specifies CASSQEHLLLGEKLFF.

The gene calls are TRBV5-6 and TRBJ2-2, with TRBD2 matching over 14 bases. The CDR3 sequence is 18 residues long. Trimming took 3 bases from V and 0 from J; bases not matched to a gene: 4. Germline V CDR1 and CDR2: SGHDT, YYEEEE. The CDR3 protein is CASSWGLAGEANTGELFF. The CDR3 region has the DNA TGTGCCAGCAGCTGGGGACTAGCGGGAGAGGCGAACACCGGGGAGCTGTTTTTT.

This clonotype has more than one count but fewer than ten. The V and J genes are TRBV19 and TRBJ2-3; 8 bases map to TRBD2. Germline loops: CDR1 LNHDA, CDR2 SQIVND (reference sequence). V lost 9 bases and J lost 1; bases outside the gene matches: 6. This CDR3 contains 14 residues. The CDR3 nucleotides read TGTGCCAGCGCCGGGGGGGCCGGCACAGATACGCAGTATTTT. As protein: CASAGGAGTDTQYF.

V and J are TRBV28 and TRBJ2-1; TRBD2 aligns across 14 bases. V was clipped by 0 bases and J by 6 bases; unmatched bases: 4. Germline V gene data show CDR1 as MDHEN and CDR2 as SYDVKM. The CDR3 length is 17 residues. CDR3 amino acids: CASSLWTSGGAVNEQFF. The CDR3 DNA sequence: TGTGCCAGCAGTTTATGGACTAGCGGGGGGGCCGTCAATGAGCAGTTCTTC.

This clonotype was counted at least ten times. CDR3 loop: CASSETSLSGTGDLQETQYF. CDR3 bases: TGTGCCAGCAGTGAAACGTCACTGAGCGGGACAGGGGACCTCCAAGAGACCCAGTACTTC. The chain links TRBV6-1 to TRBJ2-5, with TRBD1 matching 10 bases. The V and J ends lost 2 bases and 1 base, in that order; junction bases with no gene match: 16. CDR3 length: 20 residues. Germline V lookup: CDR1 MNHNS, CDR2 SASEGT.

This clonotype was seen ten or more times. The DNA of the CDR3 is TGCAGTGCTGGCCGACGGGACAGACTCGAGCAGTACTTC. As protein: CSAGRRDRLEQYF. This chain links TRBV20-1 with TRBJ2-7, with TRBD1 identical over 7 bases. V was clipped by 5 bases and J by 6 bases; unmatched bases: 10. CDR3 length: 13 amino acids. Germline assignment: CDR1 DFQATT and CDR2 SNEGSKA (reference sequence).

This clonotype was picked up many times. V gene TRBV9 combines with J gene TRBJ1-2; D is ambiguous. V gave up 2 bases and J gave up 7 bases, with 15 bases separating them. Germline V gene lookup returns CDR1 SGDLS and CDR2 YYNGEE. The CDR3 contains 14 residues. CDR3 sequence reads: CASSVSSPASGYTF. For the CDR3, the DNA is TGTGCCAGCAGCGTTTCCAGTCCGGCGAGTGGCTACACCTTC. The whole variable domain, remainder taken from reference TRBV9 and TRBJ1-2, is DSGVTQTPKHLITATGQRVTLRCSPRSGDLSVYWYQQSLDQGLQFLIQYYNGEERAKGNILERFSAQQFPDLHSELNLSSLELGDSALYFCASSVSSPASGYTFGSGTRLTVV.

This clonotype occurred a few times. The CDR3 protein is CASSQVRGSYNEQFF. CDR3 DNA sequence: TGCGCCAGCAGCCAAGTTCGCGGCTCCTACAATGAGCAGTTCTTC. The J gene is TRBJ2-1, the V gene TRBV4-3; D remains ambiguous. The CDR3 runs 15 residues. Germline V gene data show CDR1 as LGHNA and CDR2 as YSLEER. The germline V and J ends were trimmed by 1 base and 0 bases, with 7 bases remaining between them.

This clonotype was seen at least ten times. The chain employs TRBV29-1 and TRBJ2-1, with D tentatively TRBD1 or TRBD2 (6 bases each). The CDR3 length is 15 residues. Germline V lookup: CDR1 SQVTM, CDR2 ANQGSEA. V lost 6 bases to trimming and J lost 2 bases, with 17 bases between them. This chain's CDR3 is CSVGFGGETYNEQFF. CDR3 nucleotide sequence: TGCAGCGTCGGCTTCGGGGGCGAAACCTACAATGAGCAGTTCTTC.

This clonotype was found a few times. V usage is TRBV7-2 and J usage is TRBJ1-2; D not resolved. Germline V lookup: CDR1 SGHTA, CDR2 FQGNSA. V was cut by 5 bases and J by 8 bases, with 21 bases left in between. The CDR3 covers 15 residues. This CDR3 is CASSTSWTQFWGYTF. In DNA, the CDR3 is TGTGCCAGCAGCACTTCTTGGACCCAATTCTGGGGCTACACCTTC.

This clonotype was detected only a few times. The chain uses TRBV3-1 and TRBJ2-3; D is uncertain. The germline gives CDR1 LGHDT, CDR2 YNNKEL (reference sequence). This CDR3 spans 15 amino acids. V was shortened by 0 bases and J by 4 bases, with 11 bases between the two germline ends. The CDR3 sequence: CASSQDLWDSDTQYF. In DNA, the CDR3 is TGTGCCAGCAGCCAAGATTTGTGGGATTCAGATACGCAGTATTTT.

This clonotype was observed at least ten times. This rearrangement joins TRBV5-1 to TRBJ1-1; D possibly corresponds to TRBD1 (5 bases). The CDR3 is 15 amino acids. Germline V gene lookup returns CDR1 SGHRS and CDR2 YFSETQ. Deletions cut 1 base from V and 1 base from J, with 11 bases between. CDR3 DNA: TGCGCCAGCAGCTTGATTGGGACTCCGAACACTGAAGCTTTCTTT. This gives the protein CASSLIGTPNTEAFF.

This clonotype was picked up many times. V and J are TRBV12-5 and TRBJ2-4; 7 bases are shared with TRBD1. With 7 bases clipped from V and 5 bases from J, the junction kept 5 bases outside the gene matches. This CDR3 has 13 amino acids. The V gene's germline CDR1 is LGHNT and CDR2 FRNRAP. The CDR3 loop is CASARDSQNIQYF. CDR3 in DNA: TGTGCTAGTGCCCGGGACAGTCAAAACATTCAGTACTTC.

At least ten counts were recorded for this clonotype. V is TRBV20-1 and J is TRBJ2-5; possible D gene TRBD1, 5 bases. The CDR3 contains 12 residues. From germline, CDR1 is DFQATT and CDR2 SNEGSKA (reference sequence). V gave up 4 bases and J gave up 4 bases, with 10 bases separating them. CDR3 DNA: TGCAGTGCTACTAAGGGGCGAGAGACCCAGTACTTC. Translated: CSATKGRETQYF.

The chain is built from TRBV11-2 and TRBJ1-1; 11 positions agree with TRBD1. This CDR3 spans 16 amino acids. With V trimmed by 1 base and J by 0 bases, 1 base remained unmatched. Germline assignment: CDR1 SGHAT and CDR2 FQNNGV. CDR3 amino acids: CASSLGDRGMNTEAFF. In DNA, the CDR3 is TGTGCCAGCAGCTTAGGGGACAGGGGGATGAACACTGAAGCTTTCTTT.

This clonotype was counted only a few times. The chain employs TRBV20-1 and TRBJ2-7; D unclear. The CDR3 has 15 residues. Germline CDR1 is DFQATT and CDR2 is SNEGSKA (reference sequence). V was pared by 0 bases and J by 0 bases, with 12 bases between. The CDR3 DNA reads TGCAGTGCTAGAGATTTTCACTCGAGCTCCTACGAGCAGTACTTC. This encodes CSARDFHSSSYEQYF.

This chain connects TRBV6-1 to TRBJ1-5, with no clear D. CDR3 length: 15 amino acids. Between the trimmed V and J ends, which lost 6 bases and 0 bases, there was a span of 12 bases. Germline V gene data show CDR1 as MNHNS and CDR2 as SASEGT. The CDR3, as DNA: TGTGCCAGCAGCCCGGACGGGCTTAGCAATCAGCCCCAGCATTTT. Translated: CASSPDGLSNQPQHF.

This sequence joins TRBV27 and TRBJ1-2; D not resolved. CDR3 length equals 14 residues. Germline CDR1 is MNHEY and CDR2 is SMNVEV (reference sequence). V was shortened by 4 bases and J by 8 bases, with 17 bases between the two germline ends. The CDR3 is CASSWAAATGGYTF. In DNA, the CDR3 is TGTGCCAGCAGTTGGGCGGCAGCGACTGGGGGCTACACCTTC.

This clonotype was seen many times. The chain is built from TRBV11-2 and TRBJ1-1; no clear D. The CDR3 loop spans 13 amino acids. Germline V gene sequence: CDR1 SGHAT, CDR2 FQNNGV. The ends were cut back, 5 bases at V and 1 base at J, with 8 bases in the middle. The CDR3: CASSNQQNTEAFF. Written as DNA, the CDR3 is TGTGCCAGCAGCAATCAGCAGAACACTGAAGCTTTCTTT.

This clonotype was observed many times. The chain is built from TRBV7-2 and TRBJ2-7; D remains ambiguous. The CDR3 extends over 15 amino acids. Trimming took 4 bases from V and 4 from J, leaving 17 bases between them. Germline assignment: CDR1 SGHTA and CDR2 FQGNSA. As DNA, the CDR3 is TGTGCCAGCAGCTGGGGATCAGACTCTTTGTACGAGCAGTACTTC. Amino acids: CASSWGSDSLYEQYF.